One sample yielded the 31 T cell receptor beta chains listed below, sequenced in a study of T cells in Graves' hyperthyroidism and ophthalmopathy (dated by TCRdb to the late 2010s). Receptor amplification or capture employed multiplex PCR. The sequencing machine was an Illumina HiSeq 2000. The TCR beta CDR3 regions were amplified from RNA transcripts. For the first round of RT-PCR on the TCR CDR3, the HTBI primer set was used together with the Qiagen OneStep RT-PCR kit. Using fastp at Q25 and MiXCR, TCRdb reprocessed the public reads and kept productive beta chains. Under each unique CDR3 protein, matching rows form one entry showing the most common genes and DNA. In this sample the table shows about 250,000 distinct CDR3 sequences, approximately 23% of which occur a single time. Around 32% of the sample is in the top ten clones. Sequencing was performed on blood. The receptors were gathered from a woman between 40 and 50 years old with Graves' ophthalmopathy.

This clonotype was recorded many times. This rearrangement joins TRBV27 to TRBJ2-7, with D maybe TRBD1 (6 bases). Trimming stripped 2 bases from V and 2 bases from J, with 16 bases between. Germline CDR1 and CDR2: MNHEY and SMNVEV (reference sequence). The CDR3 sequence is 16 residues long. In DNA form, the CDR3 reads TGTGCCAGCAGTTTAGCTCAGGGGACGGCAACCTACGAGCAGTACTTC. Translation gives CASSLAQGTATYEQYF.

The sample holds many counts of this clonotype. The genes are TRBV7-3 and TRBJ2-7; D gene uncertain. From germline, CDR1 is SGHTA and CDR2 FQGTGA. The CDR3 sequence is 13 residues long. Trimming removed 0 bases from V and 3 bases from J, with 6 bases in between. In DNA form, the CDR3 reads TGTGCCAGCAGCTTAACCCAGGACTACGAGCAGTACTTC. It translates to CASSLTQDYEQYF.

This clonotype was observed at least ten times. The chain has TRBV28 and TRBJ2-5, with D perhaps TRBD1 (5 bases). This CDR3 spans 17 amino acids. V lost 8 bases to trimming and J lost 2 bases, with 24 bases between them. Germline values: CDR1 MDHEN, CDR2 SYDVKM. The CDR3 region is CASYRTGPRYPQETQYF. For the CDR3, the DNA is TGTGCCAGCTACCGCACAGGACCCCGTTATCCACAAGAGACCCAGTACTTC.

The sample holds many counts of this clonotype. V gene TRBV19 combines with J gene TRBJ2-7, with 8 nucleotides matching TRBD1. CDR1 and CDR2 from the germline V gene are LNHDA and SQIVND (reference sequence). The ends lost 3 bases at V and 5 bases at J; junction bases unmatched: 9. CDR3 length equals 15 residues. CDR3: CASSILGTGDHEQYF. CDR3 nucleotide sequence: TGTGCCAGTAGTATCCTCGGGACAGGAGACCACGAGCAGTACTTC. The complete variable domain, with remaining parts taken from reference TRBV19 and TRBJ2-7, reads DGGITQSPKYLFRKEGQNVTLSCEQNLNHDAMYWYRQDPGQGLRLIYYSQIVNDFQKGDIAEGYSVSREKKESFPLTVTSAQKNPTAFYLCASSILGTGDHEQYFGPGTRLTVT.

This clonotype appeared many times. The gene calls are TRBV18 and TRBJ2-5; 11 bases line up with TRBD2. Trimming removed 3 bases from V and 5 bases from J; junction bases left unmatched: 5. In germline, CDR1 is KGHSH, CDR2 LQKENI. This CDR3 spans 15 amino acids. CDR3: CASSPPSGRLETQYF. CDR3 nucleotide sequence: TGTGCCAGCTCACCTCCTAGCGGGAGGCTTGAGACCCAGTACTTC.

This clonotype was recorded many times. This chain links TRBV6-5 with TRBJ1-2; D ambiguous. CDR1 and CDR2 from the germline V gene are MNHEY and SVGAGI. The CDR3 is 14 amino acids. Trimming cost V 6 bases and J 4 bases, with 15 bases left between them. The CDR3 DNA follows: TGTGCCAGCAGCCTTAGAGGGAGCGCCTATGGCTACACCTTC. Its translation: CASSLRGSAYGYTF.

The table lists this clonotype with many counts. V gene TRBV20-1 combines with J gene TRBJ2-7; D gene ambiguous. The CDR3 is made up of 13 amino acids. V lost 1 base, J lost 3 bases, and 10 bases lay in between. Germline loops: CDR1 DFQATT, CDR2 SNEGSKA (reference sequence). The CDR3 DNA reads as TGCAGTGCTAGAGTCCCACATGACTACGAGCAGTACTTC. It specifies CSARVPHDYEQYF.

The genes are TRBV5-5 and TRBJ1-1, with TRBD1 as a possible D gene (5 bases). The CDR3 covers 16 residues. The germline V gene encodes CDR1 SGHKS and CDR2 YYEKEE (reference sequence). V dropped 0 bases and J dropped 0 bases, with 12 bases sitting between them. CDR3: CASSLAAPGLNTEAFF. CDR3 DNA: TGTGCCAGCAGCTTGGCCGCCCCAGGGCTGAACACTGAAGCTTTCTTT.

This clonotype was detected ten times or more. The J gene is TRBJ2-7, the V gene TRBV4-2; D assignment may be TRBD1 or TRBD2 (5 bases each). Trimming took 1 base from V and 2 from J, leaving 9 bases between them. The CDR3 consists of 14 residues. Germline V gene sequence: CDR1 LGHNA, CDR2 YNFKEQ. As DNA, the CDR3 is TGTGCCAGCAGCCAAGCGGGACGCACCTACGAGCAGTACTTC. As protein: CASSQAGRTYEQYF.

The CDR3 sequence: CSVERQGAGQYF. In DNA, the CDR3 is TGCAGCGTTGAGAGGCAGGGGGCAGGGCAGTACTTC. V usage is TRBV29-1 and J usage is TRBJ2-7; 8 positions agree with TRBD1. The J segment lost 9 bases and the V segment lost 3 bases, leaving 7 bases of the junction unmatched. CDR1 and CDR2 from the germline V gene are SQVTM and ANQGSEA. The CDR3 consists of 12 residues.

This clonotype was picked up a small number of times. The CDR3 nucleotides are TGTGCCACCAGGGGGACAGGGTTCACTGAAGCTTTCTTT. Protein sequence: CATRGTGFTEAFF. V and J are TRBV15 and TRBJ1-1; 9 bases line up with TRBD1. There are 13 residues in the CDR3. Germline V gene data show CDR1 as LNHNV and CDR2 as YYDKDF (reference sequence). J lost 4 bases, V lost 6 bases, and 3 bases had no gene match.

This clonotype was counted many times. V usage is TRBV6-1 and J usage is TRBJ2-7; 8 bases align to TRBD1. CDR3 length: 15 amino acids. Trimming at V came to 2 bases and at J to 0 bases, leaving 3 bases not matched to a gene. Germline loops: CDR1 MNHNS, CDR2 SASEGT. The CDR3 loop is CASSEPQGASYEQYF. CDR3 nucleotide sequence: TGTGCCAGCAGTGAACCCCAGGGGGCCTCCTACGAGCAGTACTTC.

The chain couples TRBV27 to TRBJ1-1; 8 bases align to TRBD1. Germline V gene lookup returns CDR1 MNHEY and CDR2 SMNVEV (reference sequence). The V and J ends lost 6 bases and 4 bases, in that order; junction bases with no gene match: 7. This CDR3 has 14 amino acids. Here the CDR3 reads CASRLTGGVTEAFF. DNA of the CDR3: TGTGCCAGCAGACTAACAGGGGGAGTCACTGAAGCTTTCTTT.

The chain recombines TRBV20-1 with TRBJ2-7; 15 nucleotides match TRBD2. V shed 5 bases, J shed 4 bases, and the junction held 6 bases outside the gene matches. Germline V gives CDR1 DFQATT, CDR2 SNEGSKA (reference sequence). The CDR3 length is 15 residues. The CDR3 is CSAWRTSGRAYEQYF. DNA of the CDR3: TGCAGTGCTTGGAGGACTAGCGGGAGGGCATACGAGCAGTACTTC.

This clonotype was counted many times. CDR3 in DNA: TGTGCCACCCTGCGGGGAGGTGGGGCCAACGTCCTGACTTTC. It specifies CATLRGGGANVLTF. The rearrangement links TRBV28 to TRBJ2-6; tentatively, D is TRBD2 (6 bases). Germline V gene lookup returns CDR1 MDHEN and CDR2 SYDVKM. The ends were cut back, 10 bases at V and 3 bases at J, with 13 bases in the middle. This CDR3 is built from 14 residues.

This clonotype was detected ten times or more. The chain carries TRBV28 and TRBJ1-1, with 9 bases lining up with TRBD1. From germline, CDR1 is MDHEN and CDR2 SYDVKM. Trimming cost V 7 bases and J 2 bases; bases outside gene matches: 14. CDR3 length: 17 residues. CDR3 residues: CASTGLGQGSYNTEAFF. The CDR3 DNA reads as TGTGCCAGCACTGGGCTGGGACAGGGCTCTTACAACACTGAAGCTTTCTTT.

There are many counts of this clonotype. V gene TRBV6-1 combines with J gene TRBJ1-5; D gene uncertain. Trimming cost V 7 bases and J 0 bases, with 7 bases left between them. From germline, CDR1 is MNHNS and CDR2 SASEGT. The CDR3 has 13 residues. The CDR3 region is CASNRDSNQPQHF. The DNA for the CDR3 is TGTGCCAGCAACCGAGATAGCAATCAGCCCCAGCATTTT.

This clonotype was seen repeatedly, ten times or more. The rearrangement joins TRBV29-1 to TRBJ2-7; 8 nucleotides agree with TRBD1. CDR3 length: 14 residues. Germline lookup yields CDR1 SQVTM and CDR2 ANQGSEA. The junction had 7 bases not matched to a gene; V was cut back by 5 bases and J by 1 base. The chain's CDR3 is CSVQGARGSYEQYF. Here the CDR3 DNA reads TGCAGCGTTCAGGGGGCTAGGGGTTCCTACGAGCAGTACTTC.

At least ten counts were recorded for this clonotype. The V and J genes are TRBV7-6 and TRBJ1-1; D not certain. CDR1 and CDR2 (germline): SGHVS, FNYEAQ. V gave up 1 base and J gave up 4 bases, with 13 bases separating them. The CDR3 sequence is 15 residues long. The CDR3 spells CASSLGQSGGTEAFF. DNA for the CDR3: TGTGCCAGCAGCTTAGGGCAGAGTGGAGGCACTGAAGCTTTCTTT. Variable domain in full (rest from reference TRBV7-6 and TRBJ1-1): GAGVSQSPRYKVTKRGQDVALRCDPISGHVSLYWYRQALGQGPEFLTYFNYEAQQDKSGLPNDRFSAERPEGSISTLTIQRTEQRDSAMYRCASSLGQSGGTEAFFGQGTRLTVV.

This clonotype was counted ten times or more. This chain uses TRBV27 with TRBJ2-7, with 11 bases matching TRBD2. V dropped 2 bases and J dropped 2; count of bases not matched to a gene: 11. Germline CDR1 is MNHEY and CDR2 is SMNVEV (reference sequence). The CDR3 sequence is 18 residues long. CDR3 sequence reads: CASSLKASGRKWPYEQYF. The CDR3 DNA is TGTGCCAGCAGTTTAAAGGCTAGCGGGAGGAAGTGGCCCTACGAGCAGTACTTC.

This clonotype was seen repeatedly, ten times or more. The chain employs TRBV11-1 and TRBJ2-5, with 14 positions matching TRBD2. V dropped 4 bases and J dropped 10; count of bases not matched to a gene: 14. The CDR3 runs to 17 residues. CDR1 and CDR2 from the germline V gene are SGHAT and FQDESV (reference sequence). The CDR3 DNA follows: TGTGCCAGCAGCTCGGGACTAGCGGGAGACTACCCAGTAGACCAGTACTTC. Its translation is CASSSGLAGDYPVDQYF.

This clonotype was counted many times. The V call is TRBV20-1, the J call TRBJ2-7, with 8 positions matching TRBD1. CDR1 is DFQATT and CDR2 is SNEGSKA in the germline V gene (reference sequence). The CDR3 is 17 residues long. Germline trimming cut 0 bases from V and 6 bases from J; bases unmatched to any gene: 16. The CDR3 DNA reads as TGCAGTGCTAGAGATCGGGGGACAGGTCTCCCCACCGGCGAGCAGTACTTC. Its protein is CSARDRGTGLPTGEQYF.

The genes are TRBV27 and TRBJ1-1, with 8 bases fitting TRBD1. The CDR3 consists of 17 residues. The V and J ends lost 3 bases and 1 base, in that order; junction bases with no gene match: 10. Germline V lookup: CDR1 MNHEY, CDR2 SMNVEV (reference sequence). This chain's CDR3 is CASSLSQGALGNTEAFF. DNA of the CDR3: TGTGCCAGCAGTTTGAGTCAGGGGGCATTAGGGAACACTGAAGCTTTCTTT.

The V gene is TRBV6-5, the J gene TRBJ1-1, with a possible D match to TRBD1 (5 bases). Trimming took 2 bases from V and 4 from J, leaving 11 bases between them. CDR3 length: 14 amino acids. Germline lookup yields CDR1 MNHEY and CDR2 SVGAGI. CDR3 residues: CASSYKGLSTEAFF. The CDR3, as DNA: TGTGCCAGCAGTTACAAGGGGCTCAGCACTGAAGCTTTCTTT.

The chain uses TRBV7-2 and TRBJ2-5; D is unclear. Germline CDR1 and CDR2: SGHTA and FQGNSA. The V end was cut by 1 base, the J end by 5 bases, with 11 bases between. The CDR3 is made up of 14 amino acids. CDR3 protein: CASSLVLRLETQYF. The CDR3 coding sequence is TGTGCCAGCAGCTTAGTACTGCGGCTCGAGACCCAGTACTTC. The variable domain in full, with the rest retrieved from reference TRBV7-2 and TRBJ2-5, is GAGVSQSPSNKVTEKGKDVELRCDPISGHTALYWYRQSLGQGLEFLIYFQGNSAPDKSGLPSDRFSAERTGGSVSTLTIQRTQQEDSAVYLCASSLVLRLETQYFGPGTRLLVL.

This clonotype was detected ten times or more. The chain links TRBV16 to TRBJ1-1; TRBD1 might be the D (5 bases). CDR1 and CDR2 from the germline V gene are KGHSY and FQNENV. The CDR3 has 14 residues. The ends were cut back, 4 bases at V and 11 bases at J, with 20 bases in the middle. The CDR3 spells CASSPGTLLAQAFF. DNA for the CDR3: TGTGCCAGCAGCCCCGGGACCCTCCTAGCGCAGGCTTTCTTT.

This sequence joins TRBV28 and TRBJ2-7; D is unclear. V shed 4 bases and J shed 2 bases, with 9 bases lying between them. Looked up from germline, CDR1 is MDHEN and CDR2 is SYDVKM. The CDR3 has 13 amino acids. The CDR3 is CASSSNYPYEQYF. CDR3 coding DNA: TGTGCCAGCAGTTCCAACTATCCCTACGAGCAGTACTTC.

This chain uses TRBV28 with TRBJ2-1, with 12 bases aligning to TRBD2. CDR3 length equals 16 residues. Losses at the gene ends were 3 bases for V and 5 bases for J; bases not matched to a gene: 5. CDR1 and CDR2 from the germline V gene are MDHEN and SYDVKM. The CDR3 sequence: CASSFLGLAGNNEQFF. For the CDR3, the DNA is TGTGCCAGCAGTTTCCTCGGACTAGCGGGAAACAATGAGCAGTTCTTC.

The V and J genes are TRBV12-3 or TRBV12-4 and TRBJ2-7, with D perhaps matching TRBD1 (6 bases). Trimming cost V 5 bases and J 5 bases, with 13 bases left between them. This CDR3 has 13 residues. In nucleotides, the CDR3 is TGTGCCAGCAGTAGCCCGCAGGGGAACGAGCAGTACTTC. Translated: CASSSPQGNEQYF.

This clonotype was counted many times. The chain is built from TRBV27 and TRBJ1-2; 7 positions agree with TRBD1. The germline gives CDR1 MNHEY, CDR2 SMNVEV (reference sequence). J gave up 8 bases and V 6 bases, and 9 bases lay outside the gene matches. This CDR3 has 13 amino acids. CDR3 in amino acids: CASSPQGGRGYTF. The DNA of the CDR3 is TGTGCCAGCAGCCCCCAGGGGGGGCGAGGCTACACCTTC.

This clonotype has a count of ten or more. The gene calls are TRBV12-3 or TRBV12-4 and TRBJ2-2; 8 nucleotides agree with TRBD2. After removal of 5 bases from V and 0 bases from J, the junction contained 2 bases not matched to a gene. The CDR3 is made up of 15 amino acids. The CDR3 here is CASSLTSANTGELFF. The CDR3 region has the DNA TGTGCCAGCAGTCTGACTAGCGCGAACACCGGGGAGCTGTTTTTT.